A single TCR beta chain is shown here with its context. Assay: immunoSEQ multiplex PCR; the TCRdb copy retains only in-frame clones and omits some. The sample includes some 65,000 clones, roughly 88% of them seen just once. This sample is part of a study of siplizumab effects on memory and regulatory T cells. V shed 5 bases and J shed 6 bases, with 11 bases lying between them. Germline CDR1 reads LNHDA; CDR2 reads SQIVND (reference sequence). The length of the CDR3 is 12 residues. This chain connects TRBV19 to TRBJ2-7; D is unresolved. The sequencing input was Tregs sorted from blood. The receptor was derived from a human donor in good health. Written as DNA, the CDR3 is TGTGCCAGTAGTTTTACAGCCTCCGAGCAGTACTTC. Protein: CASSFTASEQYF.